The rows below give T cell receptor beta chains drawn from one sample of a study of T cells in Graves' hyperthyroidism and ophthalmopathy. TCRdb fed the multiplex PCR reads into MiXCR, producing one record per CDR3 protein. The sample has over 250,000 distinct CDR3 sequences, about 17% seen once. Sequencing input: blood. Receptor source: a woman between 55 and 75 years old with Graves' ophthalmopathy. CDR3s include the opening cysteine and the closing phenylalanine or tryptophan. The D gene is left open where the match is weak. Expanded clones are given a class, and other clones once, few, many or no size at all.

d_call: TRBD2; v_call: TRBV12-3/TRBV12-4; j_call: TRBJ2-3; clone_size: many; cdr3_nt: TGTGCCAGCAGTCCACGAAGCGGGAGTCAGGGAGATACGCAGTATTTT; cdr3_aa: CASSPRSGSQGDTQYF
d_call: .; v_call: TRBV5-6; j_call: TRBJ2-1; clone_size: few; cdr3_nt: TGTGCCAGCAGCGGATCCGGGACTGTCCTGTTTGAGTTCTTC; cdr3_aa: CASSGSGTVLFEFF
d_call: .; v_call: TRBV11-3; j_call: TRBJ1-2; clone_size: .; cdr3_nt: TGTGCCAGCAGCTTAGAGGGCAGGGACTATGGCTACACCTTC; cdr3_aa: CASSLEGRDYGYTF
d_call: .; v_call: TRBV6-2/TRBV6-3; j_call: TRBJ1-1; clone_size: many; cdr3_nt: TGTGCCAGCAGACTAGGGGTTACGAACACTGAAGCTTTCTTT; cdr3_aa: CASRLGVTNTEAFF
d_call: TRBD2; v_call: TRBV6-2/TRBV6-3; j_call: TRBJ2-5; clone_size: .; cdr3_nt: TGTGCCAGCACCCTACAGCGGGGGGGCCAGTTTGTGCAAGAGACCCAGTACTTC; cdr3_aa: CASTLQRGGQFVQETQYF
d_call: TRBD2; v_call: TRBV2; j_call: TRBJ2-1; clone_size: .; cdr3_nt: TGTGCCAGCTACCCGGCCCCGAGCGGGGACAATGAGCAGTTCTTC; cdr3_aa: CASYPAPSGDNEQFF
d_call: TRBD2; v_call: TRBV7-8; j_call: TRBJ2-3; clone_size: .; cdr3_nt: TGTGCCAGCAGTAGACTAGCGGGGTACACAGATACGCAGTATTTT; cdr3_aa: CASSRLAGYTDTQYF
d_call: .; v_call: TRBV11-1; j_call: TRBJ1-2; clone_size: .; cdr3_nt: TGTGCCAGCAGAACACAGGGACCGGATGGCTACACCTTC; cdr3_aa: CASRTQGPDGYTF
d_call: .; v_call: TRBV5-8; j_call: TRBJ2-1; clone_size: few; cdr3_nt: TGTGCCAGCAGCAATGACAGGAACAATGAGCAGTTCTTC; cdr3_aa: CASSNDRNNEQFF
d_call: .; v_call: TRBV6-1; j_call: TRBJ2-1; clone_size: many; cdr3_nt: TGTGCCAGCAGTGAATCTGAGGGGGGCTACAATGAGCAGTTCTTC; cdr3_aa: CASSESEGGYNEQFF
d_call: TRBD2; v_call: TRBV20-1; j_call: TRBJ2-3; clone_size: many; cdr3_nt: TGCAGTGCTAGTCGGACTAGCGGGAGCGCAGATACGCAGTATTTT; cdr3_aa: CSASRTSGSADTQYF
d_call: TRBD1; v_call: TRBV5-5; j_call: TRBJ1-5; clone_size: many; cdr3_nt: TGTGCCAGCAGACCTGGGACAGATTCGTCTCAGCCCCAGCATTTT; cdr3_aa: CASRPGTDSSQPQHF
d_call: TRBD1; v_call: TRBV7-2; j_call: TRBJ2-5; clone_size: .; cdr3_nt: TGTGCCAGCAGCTTATCGGGACAGGGGGCTCGGGAGACCCAGTACTTC; cdr3_aa: CASSLSGQGARETQYF
d_call: .; v_call: TRBV6-1; j_call: TRBJ1-2; clone_size: many; cdr3_nt: TGTGCCAGCAGTCCGACAGAATACTTTTATGGCTACACCTTC; cdr3_aa: CASSPTEYFYGYTF
d_call: .; v_call: TRBV9; j_call: TRBJ2-5; clone_size: many; cdr3_nt: TGTGCCAGCAGCGTAGCGTCGGGACCCCAAGAGACCCAGTACTTC; cdr3_aa: CASSVASGPQETQYF
d_call: TRBD2; v_call: TRBV3-1; j_call: TRBJ2-7; clone_size: .; cdr3_nt: TGTGCCAGCAGCCAAGTGAGCGGGGGGGGGGTCTCCTACGAGCAGTACTTC; cdr3_aa: CASSQVSGGGVSYEQYF
d_call: TRBD1; v_call: TRBV5-1; j_call: TRBJ1-6; clone_size: .; cdr3_nt: TGCGCCAGCAGCTTCGGACAGGCGAGCTCCTATAATTCACCCCTCCACTTT; cdr3_aa: CASSFGQASSYNSPLHF
d_call: TRBD1; v_call: TRBV5-4; j_call: TRBJ1-1; clone_size: .; cdr3_nt: TGTGCCAGCAGCCCGGACAGGAGTAACACTGAGGCTTTCTTT; cdr3_aa: CASSPDRSNTEAFF
d_call: .; v_call: TRBV19; j_call: TRBJ1-5; clone_size: many; cdr3_nt: TGTGCCAGTAGTATTTTCTGGCCAAATCAGCCCCAGCATTTT; cdr3_aa: CASSIFWPNQPQHF
d_call: TRBD1; v_call: TRBV20-1; j_call: TRBJ2-7; clone_size: .; cdr3_nt: TGCAGTGCGGTACAGGGGGTATACGAGCAGTACTTC; cdr3_aa: CSAVQGVYEQYF
d_call: .; v_call: TRBV11-3; j_call: TRBJ2-1; clone_size: .; cdr3_nt: TGTGCCAGCAGCCACGAGTACAATGAGCAGTTCTTC; cdr3_aa: CASSHEYNEQFF
d_call: TRBD2; v_call: TRBV27; j_call: TRBJ2-3; clone_size: few; cdr3_nt: TGTGCCAGCAGTTTACGGGCTAGCGGGGGCACAGATACGCAGTATTTT; cdr3_aa: CASSLRASGGTDTQYF
d_call: .; v_call: TRBV20-1; j_call: TRBJ1-1; clone_size: many; cdr3_nt: TGCAGTGCTGAGCCTGGCTCCGTGGGTACTGAAGCTTTCTTT; cdr3_aa: CSAEPGSVGTEAFF
d_call: .; v_call: TRBV11-2; j_call: TRBJ1-1; clone_size: .; cdr3_nt: TGTGCCGGCAGCTTAACCCGAATCGGACAGACTGAAGCTCTCTTT; cdr3_aa: CAGSLTRIGQTEALF
d_call: .; v_call: TRBV20-1; j_call: TRBJ2-1; clone_size: many; cdr3_nt: TGCAGTGCTAGAGTCCGTGGCAGGAGTTTATACAATGAGCAGTTCTTC; cdr3_aa: CSARVRGRSLYNEQFF
d_call: .; v_call: TRBV6-1; j_call: TRBJ1-1; clone_size: .; cdr3_nt: TGTGCCAGCAGTCGAACAACACCCGGCGGTCTCCTGAACACTGAAGCTTTCTTT; cdr3_aa: CASSRTTPGGLLNTEAFF
d_call: TRBD2; v_call: TRBV5-1; j_call: TRBJ2-7; clone_size: .; cdr3_nt: TGCGCCAGCGGGGGGGACGGCCGCGGATACGAGCAGTACTTC; cdr3_aa: CASGGDGRGYEQYF
d_call: .; v_call: TRBV7-9; j_call: TRBJ1-2; clone_size: few; cdr3_nt: TGTGCCAGCAGCTTAGGACAGCGGGCTGGCTACACCTTC; cdr3_aa: CASSLGQRAGYTF
d_call: .; v_call: TRBV11-2; j_call: TRBJ2-6; clone_size: many; cdr3_nt: TGTGCCAGCAGCTTAGTTGGTCCCGAGGGGGCCAACGTCCTGACTTTC; cdr3_aa: CASSLVGPEGANVLTF
d_call: .; v_call: TRBV5-1; j_call: TRBJ2-3; clone_size: many; cdr3_nt: TGCGCCAGCAGCTTGTACGGGGGGCGCACAGATACGCAGTATTTT; cdr3_aa: CASSLYGGRTDTQYF
d_call: TRBD1; v_call: TRBV19; j_call: TRBJ2-1; clone_size: .; cdr3_nt: TGTGCCAGTAGTATAGATCCGGCCAGGGGGTTTGCAGATGAGCAGTTCTTC; cdr3_aa: CASSIDPARGFADEQFF
d_call: .; v_call: TRBV12-3/TRBV12-4; j_call: TRBJ1-2; clone_size: many; cdr3_nt: TGTGCCAGCAGTTGGGCTGGAGGCTACACCTTC; cdr3_aa: CASSWAGGYTF
d_call: TRBD1; v_call: TRBV30; j_call: TRBJ2-3; clone_size: many; cdr3_nt: TGTGCCTGGGGAAGGACAGGGTTCACAGATACGCAGTATTTT; cdr3_aa: CAWGRTGFTDTQYF
d_call: TRBD1; v_call: TRBV5-1; j_call: TRBJ2-5; clone_size: many; cdr3_nt: TGCGCCAGCAGCCCGACAGGGTGGTTGGAGACCCAGTACTTC; cdr3_aa: CASSPTGWLETQYF
d_call: .; v_call: TRBV30; j_call: TRBJ2-3; clone_size: few; cdr3_nt: TGTACCTTGGAGGTGGCTTTAGATACGCAGTATTTT; cdr3_aa: CTLEVALDTQYF
d_call: .; v_call: TRBV24-1; j_call: TRBJ2-7; clone_size: .; cdr3_nt: TGTGCCACCAGTCGAATGCTGCGGCAGAGGAGCTACGAGCAGTACTTC; cdr3_aa: CATSRMLRQRSYEQYF
d_call: .; v_call: TRBV18; j_call: TRBJ1-5; clone_size: many; cdr3_nt: TGTGCCAGCTCACCCGGAGGGGAGGAGCCCCAGCATTTT; cdr3_aa: CASSPGGEEPQHF
d_call: .; v_call: TRBV4-2; j_call: TRBJ1-2; clone_size: .; cdr3_nt: TGTGCCAGCAGCCAGGAATCTCGGACGGCTTACTATGGCTACACCTTC; cdr3_aa: CASSQESRTAYYGYTF
d_call: .; v_call: TRBV5-8; j_call: TRBJ2-1; clone_size: few; cdr3_nt: TGTGCCAGCAGCCTGCTGAAGGGTGGGCAGTTCTTC; cdr3_aa: CASSLLKGGQFF
d_call: .; v_call: TRBV12-3/TRBV12-4; j_call: TRBJ1-5; clone_size: .; cdr3_nt: TGTGCCAGCAGTTTAGTAACAGGCAATCGCAATCAGCCCCAGCATTTT; cdr3_aa: CASSLVTGNRNQPQHF
d_call: .; v_call: TRBV24-1; j_call: TRBJ2-2; clone_size: .; cdr3_nt: TGTGCCACCAGTGACCAAGGTCTTGGCACCGGGGAGCTGTTTTTT; cdr3_aa: CATSDQGLGTGELFF
d_call: TRBD1; v_call: TRBV2; j_call: TRBJ2-3; clone_size: .; cdr3_nt: TGTGCCAGCAGGAGGGACAGGGGGCAAATAGATACGCAGTATTTT; cdr3_aa: CASRRDRGQIDTQYF
d_call: .; v_call: TRBV6-2/TRBV6-3; j_call: TRBJ2-6; clone_size: .; cdr3_nt: TGTACCAGCTCCTACACTGGGGCCAACGTCCTGACTTTC; cdr3_aa: CTSSYTGANVLTF
d_call: TRBD2; v_call: TRBV28; j_call: TRBJ2-7; clone_size: .; cdr3_nt: TGTGCCAGCAGTCCCTCCGATAGCGGGCTGGTCTACGAGCAGTACTTC; cdr3_aa: CASSPSDSGLVYEQYF
d_call: .; v_call: TRBV7-2; j_call: TRBJ2-4; clone_size: few; cdr3_nt: TGTGCCAGCAGCTTAAGACCAGCCAAAAACATTCAGTACTTC; cdr3_aa: CASSLRPAKNIQYF
d_call: TRBD1; v_call: TRBV2; j_call: TRBJ1-1; clone_size: many; cdr3_nt: TGTGCCAGCAGGGCCGGGACAGGGAGCACTGAAGCTTTCTTT; cdr3_aa: CASRAGTGSTEAFF
d_call: TRBD1; v_call: TRBV28; j_call: TRBJ2-7; clone_size: many; cdr3_nt: TGTGCCAGCAGTCTACCCCAGGGGGCGGGAACCACCTACGAGCAGTACTTC; cdr3_aa: CASSLPQGAGTTYEQYF
d_call: TRBD2; v_call: TRBV5-1; j_call: TRBJ2-3; clone_size: many; cdr3_nt: TGCGCCAGCAGCGGGACTAGCGCTGATACGCAGTATTTT; cdr3_aa: CASSGTSADTQYF
d_call: .; v_call: TRBV5-8; j_call: TRBJ1-1; clone_size: many; cdr3_nt: TGTGCCAGCAGGAAAGGGGGGGCAGAGTGGAACACTGAAGCTTTCTTT; cdr3_aa: CASRKGGAEWNTEAFF
d_call: .; v_call: TRBV4-3; j_call: TRBJ1-2; clone_size: few; cdr3_nt: TGCGCCAGCAGCCAAGGAAGCGGGATCAGGGCTACTGGCTACACCTTC; cdr3_aa: CASSQGSGIRATGYTF
d_call: TRBD1; v_call: TRBV6-5; j_call: TRBJ1-5; clone_size: .; cdr3_nt: TGTGCCAGCAGTTACTCCTTTCCGGGACAGGGGAAGGCCCAGCATTTT; cdr3_aa: CASSYSFPGQGKAQHF